Below, 14 T cell receptor beta chains from the same sample are listed, as sequenced in a study of cytomegalovirus exposure and HLA in healthy donors. With 60 Vbeta and 13 Jbeta primers, the PCR was carried out. Sequencing used immunoSEQ multiplex PCR; TCRdb keeps in-frame clones, though not all of them. The sample carries under 200,000 clones, around 78% recorded once. Source material: PBMCs. The origin of the receptors is a woman aged 35 to 49 in good health and CMV-seronegative.

The chain recombines TRBV28 with TRBJ2-1, with D possibly TRBD2 on 7 matching bases. This CDR3 has 16 amino acids. The V end was cut by 5 bases, the J end by 3 bases, with 17 bases between. CDR1 is MDHEN, CDR2 SYDVKM, per germline. The CDR3 DNA sequence: TGTGCCAGCAGTCCCGGAGGGGGGGTTTACTACAATGAGCAGTTCTTC. It encodes CASSPGGGVYYNEQFF. Full variable domain (missing parts from reference TRBV28 and TRBJ2-1): DVKVTQSSRYLVKRTGEKVFLECVQDMDHENMFWYRQDPGLGLRLIYFSYDVKMKEKGDIPEGYSVSREKKERFSLILESASTNQTSMYLCASSPGGGVYYNEQFFGPGTRLTVL.

The CDR3 coding sequence is TGCGCCAGCAGCTTGACAGCGGGGCCAAACACAGATACGCAGTATTTT. Amino acids: CASSLTAGPNTDTQYF. The rearrangement uses TRBV5-1 and TRBJ2-3, with TRBD2 identical over 7 bases. The germline V gene encodes CDR1 SGHRS and CDR2 YFSETQ. The CDR3 length is 16 residues. The V segment lost 1 base and the J segment 2 bases; nucleotides outside the gene matches: 7.

The chain recombines TRBV4-1 with TRBJ2-1, with TRBD2 matching 8 bases. The CDR3 sequence is 21 residues long. CDR1 and CDR2 from the germline V gene are MGHRA and YSYEKL. J gave up 4 bases and V 0 bases, and 20 bases lay outside the gene matches. Here the CDR3 reads CASSQDGSGGGWMIGYNEQFF. In DNA, the CDR3 is TGCGCCAGCAGCCAAGACGGGTCGGGGGGGGGTTGGATGATAGGGTACAATGAGCAGTTCTTC.

This chain uses TRBV9 with TRBJ1-4; 9 bases agree with TRBD1. The CDR3 is 17 amino acids. Germline CDR1 reads SGDLS; CDR2 reads YYNGEE. The J segment lost 8 bases and the V segment lost 4 bases, leaving 15 bases of the junction unmatched. The CDR3 DNA follows: TGTGCCAGCAGCCGAACAGGGGGCGGGAGTCGGCGAGAAAAACTGTTTTTT. It yields the protein CASSRTGGGSRREKLFF.

This clone was recorded a few times. CDR3 region: CASSLVGTTNTEAFF. CDR3 nucleotide sequence: TGCGCCAGCAGCTTGGTTGGGACAACCAACACTGAAGCTTTCTTT. This chain links TRBV5-1 with TRBJ1-1; a weak D match, TRBD1 (6 bases). Trimming took 0 bases from V and 2 from J, leaving 11 bases between them. From germline, CDR1 is SGHRS and CDR2 YFSETQ. This CDR3 is built from 15 residues.

The CDR3 region is CASTTMSTDTQYF. DNA for the CDR3: TGTGCCAGTACTACTATGAGCACAGATACGCAGTATTTT. The J gene is TRBJ2-3, the V gene TRBV5-4; D remains ambiguous. The CDR3 has 13 amino acids. V lost 8 bases and J lost 0, with 10 bases in between. CDR1 and CDR2 from the germline V gene are SGHNT and YYREEE (reference sequence).

The chain carries TRBV5-1 and TRBJ2-5; 7 bases are shared with TRBD1. V trimming: 2 bases; J trimming: 4 bases; junction bases outside the gene matches: 11. This CDR3 contains 16 residues. Germline V gene sequence: CDR1 SGHRS, CDR2 YFSETQ. The CDR3 DNA sequence: TGCGCCAGCAGCTTAACGGCCGGGACAGCTACAGAGACCCAGTACTTC. Its translation: CASSLTAGTATETQYF.

Note on this clone: Different DNA sequences within this sample yield the same CDR3. This rearrangement joins TRBV11-2 to TRBJ2-7; 10 bases agree with TRBD1. Germline V gene sequence: CDR1 SGHAT, CDR2 FQNNGV. The CDR3 is 15 amino acids. Unmatched junction bases numbered 7, after V lost 6 bases and J lost 2 bases. CDR3 loop: CASSHRDRGTYEQYF. The CDR3, as DNA: TGTGCCAGCAGTCATCGGGACAGGGGCACCTACGAGCAGTACTTC.

The CDR3 DNA sequence: TGTGCCAGCAGCTTGGGGACTAGCAGGGAAGATACGCAGTATTTT. It is translated as CASSLGTSREDTQYF. The chain uses TRBV5-4 and TRBJ2-3, with 8 positions matching TRBD2. Germline CDR1 and CDR2: SGHNT and YYREEE (reference sequence). CDR3 length equals 15 residues. V shed 0 bases and J 5 bases; nucleotides not matched to a gene: 5.

V is TRBV7-6 and J is TRBJ1-6, with 8 bases identical to TRBD1. Germline CDR1 reads SGHVS; CDR2 reads FNYEAQ. The CDR3 is 14 amino acids. V was pared by 1 base and J by 10 bases, with 3 bases of the junction left unmatched. The chain's CDR3 is CASSLGTGTSPLHF. The CDR3 region has the DNA TGTGCCAGCAGCTTAGGGACAGGGACCTCACCCCTCCACTTT.

The chain is built from TRBV10-1 and TRBJ1-6; D is ambiguous. CDR3 size: 18 residues. The V end lost 0 bases, the J end lost 1 base, and 13 bases lay between the germline ends. From germline, CDR1 is WNHNN and CDR2 SYGVQD (reference sequence). CDR3 amino acids: CASSESTNSGSYNSPLHF. The CDR3 nucleotides are TGCGCCAGCAGTGAGTCGACAAATTCGGGATCCTATAATTCACCCCTCCACTTT.

The chain joins TRBV2 to TRBJ1-2; weak D call: TRBD1 (5 bases). The CDR3 runs 13 residues. V was pared by 8 bases and J by 7 bases, with 17 bases between. Germline values: CDR1 SNHLY, CDR2 FYNNEI. The CDR3 region has the DNA TGTGCCAGCTGGTCGGGCAGGGTAGGTGGCTACACCTTC. Amino acid sequence: CASWSGRVGGYTF.

The chain is built from TRBV19 and TRBJ2-3; TRBD2 matches 8 bases. The V segment lost 2 bases and the J segment 3 bases; nucleotides outside the gene matches: 4. CDR1 and CDR2 from the germline V gene are LNHDA and SQIVND (reference sequence). There are 15 residues in the CDR3. Here the CDR3 reads CASSISGGTTDTQYF. CDR3 bases: TGTGCCAGTAGTATAAGCGGGGGAACGACAGATACGCAGTATTTT.

This rearrangement joins TRBV9 to TRBJ2-2, with TRBD2 matching over 14 bases. Trimming took 3 bases from V and 5 from J; bases not matched to a gene: 3. The CDR3 extends over 16 amino acids. Germline CDR1 and CDR2: SGDLS and YYNGEE. CDR3 coding DNA: TGTGCCAGCAGCGCCAGGACTAGCGGGGGGACCGGGGAGCTGTTTTTT. Its protein product is CASSARTSGGTGELFF.